This TCR beta chain stems from a study of blood T cell repertoires in COVID-19. Looking at the study overall: The samples span acute and convalescent COVID-19 from the United States, Italy and Spain. T cells, B-cell-depleted T cells, or PBMCs provided the cDNA or gDNA that served as material.

Germline lookup yields CDR1 SGDLS and CDR2 YYNGEE. The V and J ends lost 0 bases and 5 bases, in that order; junction bases with no gene match: 11. The CDR3 is 17 amino acids. Per the original methods: Amplification with reference gene primers provided the estimates of nucleated cell counts. Data came from immunoSEQ multiplex PCR; TCRdb stores just in-frame clones and leaves some out. Clone size and V and J calls were adopted from that table, with D and trimming inferred from the DNA. The profile covers about 180,000 clones, with approximately 83% appearing a single time and 2.5% to 3.5% taken by the ten largest.

The chain couples TRBV9 to TRBJ2-5, with TRBD2 matching over 9 bases. The source is a woman aged 55 to 70 with acute or convalescent COVID-19. The sequenced material came from peripheral blood. CDR3: CASSVAEAGGPWETQYF. CDR3 in DNA: TGTGCCAGCAGCGTAGCTGAGGCGGGGGGGCCTTGGGAGACCCAGTACTTC.